This TCR beta chain was sequenced for a study of cytomegalovirus exposure and HLA in healthy donors. The CDR3 runs to 14 residues. V lost 0 bases to trimming and J lost 3 bases, with 9 bases between them. Germline CDR1 GTSNPN, CDR2 SVGIG (reference sequence). As for this clone: The antigen is unknown.

Whole-study findings and limits: As a later analysis revealed, the rate of TCR association differed by HLA locus, with DRB1 most and HLA-C fewest. Sequencing had likely introduced a cluster of highly shared sequence variants as an artifact. The analysis excluded some indistinguishable V segments, including TRBV6-2 and TRBV6-3. Most TCR sequences proved rare, with some public TCRs found in many donors.

Primers: 60 Vbeta forward and 13 Jbeta reverse. Sequencing used immunoSEQ multiplex PCR; TCRdb keeps in-frame clones, though not all of them. Of about 190,000 clones in the sample, 82% are singletons; the top ten hold approximately 0.74%. This chain connects TRBV30 to TRBJ1-5; TRBD1 is a possible D gene (5 bases). The sequenced sample consisted of PBMCs. The sequence came from a young woman in good health and CMV-seronegative. The CDR3 here is CAWSVLGHNQPQHF. The CDR3 DNA reads TGTGCCTGGAGTGTACTCGGACACAATCAGCCCCAGCATTTT.